These T cell receptor beta chains were read from a single sample in a study of cytomegalovirus exposure and HLA in healthy donors. Profiled with immunoSEQ multiplex PCR; TCRdb holds only in-frame clones, not every one. The sample carries 200,000 to 250,000 clones, approximately 85% recorded once. Input material: PBMCs. These receptors were taken from a girl between 2 and 10 years old in good health and CMV-seronegative. Both conserved end residues are part of each CDR3. The D gene is left open where the match is weak. Part of the rows lack a size; the others show once, few, many or a class for expanded clones.

d_call	j_call	v_call	clone_size	cdr3_nt	cdr3_aa
TRBD2	TRBJ2-5	TRBV18	-	TGTGCCAGCTCACAGGTTAGCGGGGAAGAGACCCAGTACTTC	CASSQVSGEETQYF
TRBD1	TRBJ2-7	TRBV6-5	-	TGTGCCAGCAGTGTAGGGGGCTTCGCCTACGAGCAGTACTTC	CASSVGGFAYEQYF
TRBD1	TRBJ1-1	TRBV5-4	-	TGTGCCAGCAGCCCGCTGGACAGGGTTGACACTGAAGCTTTCTTT	CASSPLDRVDTEAFF
TRBD1	TRBJ2-5	TRBV28	-	TGTGCCAGCAGTTTGTTGGACAGGGGTCGAGAGACCCAGTACTTC	CASSLLDRGRETQYF
-	TRBJ2-5	TRBV27	-	TGTGCCAGCAGCCCACTAGCTTCAGAGACCCAGTACTTC	CASSPLASETQYF
TRBD2	TRBJ2-7	TRBV6-1	-	TGTGCCAGCGTGGCGGGGGGGGGCTCCTACGAGCAGTACTTC	CASVAGGGSYEQYF
TRBD1	TRBJ1-2	TRBV23-1	-	TGCGCCAGCGACCAGGGGGCGCATGGCTACACCTTC	CASDQGAHGYTF
TRBD2	TRBJ2-7	TRBV30	-	TGTGCCTGGAGTGCGCTAGCGGACTCTTACGAGCAGTACTTC	CAWSALADSYEQYF
-	TRBJ2-3	TRBV11-2	-	TGTGCCAGCAGCTTAGACAGACTGGATGTTACAGATACGCAGTATTTT	CASSLDRLDVTDTQYF
TRBD2	TRBJ2-7	TRBV7-8	-	TGTGCCAGCAGCTTAGTGGGGGGGACCCCTTACGAGCAGTACTTC	CASSLVGGTPYEQYF
-	TRBJ2-3	TRBV10-1	-	TGCGCCAGCAAGAACAGGGGGGGAGATACGCAGTATTTT	CASKNRGGDTQYF
TRBD1	TRBJ1-6	TRBV30	-	TGTGCCTGGTCGCCTCCGGGACAGAATTCACCCCTCCACTTT	CAWSPPGQNSPLHF
-	TRBJ2-7	TRBV30	-	TGTGCCTGGAGGACAGCTATTCCCTACGAGCAGTACTTC	CAWRTAIPYEQYF
-	TRBJ1-2	TRBV27	once	TGTGCCAGCAGTTTAGCGGGGGGCAGTGGCTACACCTTC	CASSLAGGSGYTF
TRBD2	TRBJ2-3	TRBV5-4	-	TGTGCCAGCAGCTTGGCATGGGCGGGGGGCTCCCCAGATACGCAGTATTTT	CASSLAWAGGSPDTQYF
TRBD2	TRBJ2-4	TRBV5-1	-	TGCGCCAGCAGCCGGGGACTAGCGGGAGTTGGCAAAAACATTCAGTACTTC	CASSRGLAGVGKNIQYF
-	TRBJ2-2	TRBV27	-	TGTGCCAGCAGTTTATGGGACACAAACACCGGGGAGCTGTTTTTT	CASSLWDTNTGELFF
-	TRBJ1-2	TRBV13	-	TGTGCCAGCAGGAAACAGGGATTATTCACCTTAACTAACTATGGCTACACCTTC	CASRKQGLFTLTNYGYTF
-	TRBJ2-1	TRBV27	-	TGTGCCAGCAGTTTAAGTGGGGGACACTACAATGAGCAGTTCTTC	CASSLSGGHYNEQFF
TRBD2	TRBJ2-1	TRBV13	-	TGTGCCAGCAGTTTAGGGTCCGGGGGGTCGTTAAATGAGCAGTTCTTC	CASSLGSGGSLNEQFF
TRBD1	TRBJ2-5	TRBV29-1	once	TGCAGCGTTCAGACAGGGGGGGAGACCCAGTACTTC	CSVQTGGETQYF
-	TRBJ1-4	TRBV28	-	TGTGCCAGCAATTTGGCTCTTAATGAAAAACTGTTTTTT	CASNLALNEKLFF
-	TRBJ2-1	TRBV15	-	TGTGCCACCAGGGCAGGGCTCGATGAGCAGTTCTTC	CATRAGLDEQFF
TRBD2	TRBJ2-1	TRBV7-9	-	TGTGCCAGCAGCGCCCTAGCCCGCCTAGCGGGAGGGAATGAGCAGTTCTTC	CASSALARLAGGNEQFF
TRBD1	TRBJ2-7	TRBV9	once	TGTGCCAGCGCGATTTCCGCCGGGACAGGGGTAGGAGAGCAGTACTTC	CASAISAGTGVGEQYF
TRBD2	TRBJ2-1	TRBV4-2	once	TGTGCCAGCAGCCAAGGACTAGCGGGGAGCTCCTACAATGAGCAGTTCTTC	CASSQGLAGSSYNEQFF
TRBD1	TRBJ2-7	TRBV7-6	few	TGTGCCAGCAGCTTAACAGGGACAGCGCCCTACGAGCAGTACTTC	CASSLTGTAPYEQYF
-	TRBJ2-7	TRBV9	-	TGTGCCAGCAGCGTAGATGTCAGTTCCTACGAGCAGTACTTC	CASSVDVSSYEQYF
-	TRBJ2-3	TRBV5-1	-	TGCGCCAGCAGCTCCTCCAGGGGTGGCGCAGATACGCAGTATTTT	CASSSSRGGADTQYF
-	TRBJ2-7	TRBV4-2	-	TGTGCCAGCAGCCAAGACGGGTTAACCTACGAGCAGTACTTC	CASSQDGLTYEQYF
-	TRBJ1-3	TRBV30	-	TGTGCCTGGAGTGAGGTTGAGAGGGGAAACACCATATATTTT	CAWSEVERGNTIYF
TRBD1	TRBJ1-1	TRBV2	-	TGTGCCAGCAGGGACAGACAGGGTTTGAACACTGAAGCTTTCTTT	CASRDRQGLNTEAFF
-	TRBJ2-7	TRBV7-8	-	TGTGCCAGCAGCTTAGTCGCGCAGGCCTACGAGCAGTACTTC	CASSLVAQAYEQYF
TRBD1	TRBJ1-1	TRBV19	-	TGTGCCAGTAGTCCACGGACAGGGGAGAACACTGAAGCTTTCTTT	CASSPRTGENTEAFF
-	TRBJ2-2	TRBV19	-	TGTGCCAGTAGTCTCAGGGGAGGGTCCGGGGAGCTGTTTTTT	CASSLRGGSGELFF
-	TRBJ2-1	TRBV10-3	-	TGTGCCATCAGTGCGGCAGGGGAAAGAGATGAGCAGTTCTTC	CAISAAGERDEQFF
-	TRBJ1-1	TRBV6-1	-	TGTGCCAGCGCCCGATCAGGGGACACTGAAGCCTTCTTT	CASARSGDTEAFF
TRBD1	TRBJ2-7	TRBV6-5	-	TGTGCCAGCAGCCAACGGGACAGCGATTCCTACGAGCAGTACTTC	CASSQRDSDSYEQYF
TRBD1	TRBJ2-5	TRBV29-1	once	TGCAGCGTGGGACAGGGCCAAGAGACCCAGTACTTC	CSVGQGQETQYF
TRBD1	TRBJ2-6	TRBV4-2	-	TGTGCCAGCAGCCATGGACAGGGACGTAGCGCTGCCGTTTGGGGGGCCAACGTCCTGACTTTC	CASSHGQGRSAAVWGANVLTF
-	TRBJ1-2	TRBV5-5	-	TGTGCCAGCAGCTTGTCCAGTCCCAACTATGGCTACACCTTC	CASSLSSPNYGYTF
-	TRBJ1-6	TRBV30	-	TGTGCCTGGAATAGGGGGAATTCACCCCTCCACTTT	CAWNRGNSPLHF
TRBD1	TRBJ1-5	TRBV6-1	-	TGTGCCAGCAGTGAACCTACAGGGGGCTGGAGCAATCAGCCCCAGCATTTT	CASSEPTGGWSNQPQHF
TRBD2	TRBJ2-7	TRBV11-2	-	TGTGCCAGCAGCTCGATGGGTAGCGGGAACTACGAGCAGTACTTC	CASSSMGSGNYEQYF
-	TRBJ1-2	TRBV25-1	once	TGTGCCAGCAGTGAACCGGGGGTTGGGCTATATGGCTACACCTTC	CASSEPGVGLYGYTF
TRBD1	TRBJ2-7	TRBV5-1	-	TGCGCCAGCAGCTCCGGGACAGGAACGGCCGAGCAGTACTTC	CASSSGTGTAEQYF
TRBD1	TRBJ1-1	TRBV4-1	few	TGCGCCAGCCGCCGAATCGGGACAGGGGTCACTGAAGCTTTCTTT	CASRRIGTGVTEAFF
TRBD2	TRBJ2-2	TRBV19	-	TGTGCCAGTACCGTCACTAGCGGGAGCAACACCGGGGAGCTGTTTTTT	CASTVTSGSNTGELFF
-	TRBJ1-5	TRBV4-2	-	TGTGCCAGCAGCCCAGCCCCGGGGCAGCCCCAGCATTTT	CASSPAPGQPQHF